Listed below are T cell receptor beta chains from one sample, sequenced in a study of monozygotic twins with inflammatory bowel disease. TCRdb reanalyzed the 5' RACE reads and collapses them to one entry per CDR3 protein, without DNA. The specimen's table records about 160,000 distinct CDR3 sequences. Sequenced: blood. These receptors were obtained from a human donor with ulcerative colitis or Crohn's disease, or a healthy co-twin of an affected twin (not recorded which). Each CDR3 is given with its conserved first and last residue.

TRBV6-5	TRBJ2-2	CASSSGTNTGELFF
TRBV18	TRBJ1-5	CASSPSNRPDQPQHF
TRBV29-1	TRBJ2-3	CSTRDRGTDTQYF
TRBV18	TRBJ1-1	CASSPDSANTEAFF
TRBV5-6	TRBJ1-2	CASSFGLGLGYTF
TRBV11-2	TRBJ1-6	CASGQSSYNSPLHF
TRBV20-1	TRBJ2-1	CSAAGTSGADEQFF
TRBV7-9	TRBJ2-2	CASSRGQENTGELFF
TRBV20-1	TRBJ1-1	CSAIPGTPEAFF
TRBV9	TRBJ2-5	CASSVEGLYQETQYF
TRBV18	TRBJ2-3	CASSPVSESTDTQYF
TRBV27	TRBJ2-4	CASSPRLAGASIQYF
TRBV11-1	TRBJ2-2	CASSRGTSGGHNTGELFF